Only one count was recorded for the clone carrying this T cell receptor (beta chain). Antigen specificity is unknown. Here immunoSEQ multiplex PCR was the method, and the copy in TCRdb shows in-frame clones only, minus some. Among tens of thousands of clones listed, approximately 80% were seen once. The CDR3 covers 14 residues. Germline assignment: CDR1 SNHLY and CDR2 FYNNEI. The V end lost 5 bases, the J end lost 7 bases, and 14 bases lay between the germline ends. This specimen comes from a study of OX40 agonist ivuxolimab in advanced cancers. Looking at the study overall: In this cohort, patients received ivuxolimab, an agonistic anti-OX40 (CD134) antibody. Overall study findings and caveats: CD8+ T cells showed, on average, more clonal expansion than CD4+ cells. Low levels of normalized T-cell clonal expansion also appeared in some nonresponders.

The source is an adult with an advanced solid tumor such as melanoma, head and neck, liver or kidney cancer. Here the sequenced sample was CD4+ or CD8+ T cells sorted from blood, taken in a trial of the OX40 agonist ivuxolimab. The V gene is TRBV2, the J gene TRBJ1-4, with D maybe TRBD1 (6 bases). In DNA, the CDR3 is TGTGCCAGCAGTTCGGACTTAGGGGGTGAAAAACTGTTTTTT. As protein: CASSSDLGGEKLFF.